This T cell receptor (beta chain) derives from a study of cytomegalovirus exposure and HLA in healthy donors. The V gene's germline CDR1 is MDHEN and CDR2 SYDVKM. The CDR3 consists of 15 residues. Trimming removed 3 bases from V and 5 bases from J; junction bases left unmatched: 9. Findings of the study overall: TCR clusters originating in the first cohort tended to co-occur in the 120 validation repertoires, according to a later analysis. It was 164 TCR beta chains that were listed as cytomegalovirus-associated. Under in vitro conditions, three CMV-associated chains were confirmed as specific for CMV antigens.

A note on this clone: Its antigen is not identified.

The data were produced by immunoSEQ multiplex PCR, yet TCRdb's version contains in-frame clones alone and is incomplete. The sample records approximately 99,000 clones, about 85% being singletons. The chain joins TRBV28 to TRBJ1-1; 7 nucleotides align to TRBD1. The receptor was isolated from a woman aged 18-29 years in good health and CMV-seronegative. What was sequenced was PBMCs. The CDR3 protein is CASSFRAGGLTEAFF. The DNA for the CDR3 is TGTGCCAGCAGTTTCAGGGCAGGGGGATTAACTGAAGCTTTCTTT.